This TCR beta chain was retrieved from a study of blood T cell repertoires in COVID-19. Germline CDR1 is SGHDT and CDR2 is YYEEEE. V dropped 4 bases and J dropped 6; count of bases not matched to a gene: 11. The CDR3 is 15 amino acids. Assay used: immunoSEQ multiplex PCR; TCRdb lists only in-frame clones, some missing. The top ten hold roughly a fifth of the sample, which has approximately 190,000 clones, 80% to 90% seen once. The source material was peripheral blood. The gene calls are TRBV5-6 and TRBJ2-3; 7 bases are shared with TRBD1. The TCR was taken from a human donor in a cohort sampled during active COVID-19. In DNA, the CDR3 is TGTGCCAGCAGCCCGAGGGGGCACAGCGGCGATACGCAGTATTTT. It codes for CASSPRGHSGDTQYF.